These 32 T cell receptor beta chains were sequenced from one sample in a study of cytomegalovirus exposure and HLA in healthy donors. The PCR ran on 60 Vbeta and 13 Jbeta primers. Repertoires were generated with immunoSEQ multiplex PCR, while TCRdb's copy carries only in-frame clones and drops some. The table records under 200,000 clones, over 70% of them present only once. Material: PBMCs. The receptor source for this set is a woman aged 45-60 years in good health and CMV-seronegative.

The CDR3 sequence: CASGKQGASNIQYF. The CDR3 region has the DNA TGTGCCAGCGGAAAACAGGGGGCATCGAACATTCAGTACTTC. This chain uses TRBV27 with TRBJ2-4; 9 bases map to TRBD1. Per germline, CDR1 MNHEY and CDR2 SMNVEV (reference sequence). Trimming took 8 bases from V and 7 from J; bases not matched to a gene: 9. CDR3 length: 14 residues.

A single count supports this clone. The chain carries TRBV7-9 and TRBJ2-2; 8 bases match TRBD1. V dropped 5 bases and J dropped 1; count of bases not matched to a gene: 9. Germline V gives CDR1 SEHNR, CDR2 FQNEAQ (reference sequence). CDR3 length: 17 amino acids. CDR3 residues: CASSLVGQGVNTGELFF. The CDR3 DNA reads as TGTGCCAGCAGCCTAGTAGGACAGGGAGTGAACACCGGGGAGCTGTTTTTT.

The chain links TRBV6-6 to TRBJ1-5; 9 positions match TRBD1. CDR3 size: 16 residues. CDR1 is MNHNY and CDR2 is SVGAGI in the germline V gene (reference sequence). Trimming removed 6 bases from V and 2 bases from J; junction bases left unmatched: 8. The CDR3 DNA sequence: TGTGCCAGCAGCCAGACAGGGGGAGAGGGCAATCAGCCCCAGCATTTT. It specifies CASSQTGGEGNQPQHF.

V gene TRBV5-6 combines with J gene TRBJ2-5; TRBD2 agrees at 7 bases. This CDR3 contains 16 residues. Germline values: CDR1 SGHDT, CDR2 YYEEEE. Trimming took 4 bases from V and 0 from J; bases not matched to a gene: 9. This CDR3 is CASSAEWRGYQETQYF. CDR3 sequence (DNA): TGTGCCAGCAGCGCGGAGTGGCGGGGGTACCAAGAGACCCAGTACTTC.

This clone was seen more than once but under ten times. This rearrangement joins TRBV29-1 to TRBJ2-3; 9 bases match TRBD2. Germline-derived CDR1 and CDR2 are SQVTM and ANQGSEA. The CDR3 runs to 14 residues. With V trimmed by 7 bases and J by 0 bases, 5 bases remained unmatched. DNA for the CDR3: TGCAGCGGTGGGACTAGCAGAAGCACAGATACGCAGTATTTT. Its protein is CSGGTSRSTDTQYF.

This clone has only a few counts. The CDR3 sequence is CASSYSSGGAGETQYF. For the CDR3, the DNA is TGTGCCAGCAGCTATAGTAGCGGGGGGGCCGGGGAGACCCAGTACTTC. The chain employs TRBV5-4 and TRBJ2-5, with 11 positions matching TRBD2. The CDR3 sequence is 16 residues long. With 3 bases clipped from V and 5 bases from J, the junction kept 9 bases outside the gene matches. Germline CDR1 and CDR2: SGHNT and YYREEE (reference sequence).

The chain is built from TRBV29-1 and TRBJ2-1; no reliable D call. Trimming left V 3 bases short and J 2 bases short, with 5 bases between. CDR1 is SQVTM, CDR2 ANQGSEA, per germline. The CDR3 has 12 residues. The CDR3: CSVDVTYNEQFF. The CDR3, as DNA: TGCAGCGTTGATGTTACCTACAATGAGCAGTTCTTC.

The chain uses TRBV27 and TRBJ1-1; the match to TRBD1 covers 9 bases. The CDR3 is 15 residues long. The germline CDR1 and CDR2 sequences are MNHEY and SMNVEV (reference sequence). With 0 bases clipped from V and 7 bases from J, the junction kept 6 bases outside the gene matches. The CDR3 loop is CASSLSGQGDSEAFF. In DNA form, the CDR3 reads TGTGCCAGCAGTTTATCGGGACAGGGAGATAGTGAAGCTTTCTTT.

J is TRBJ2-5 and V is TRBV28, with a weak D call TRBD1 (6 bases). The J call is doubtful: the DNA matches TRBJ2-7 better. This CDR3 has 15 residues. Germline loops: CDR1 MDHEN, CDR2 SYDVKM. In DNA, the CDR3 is TGTGCCAGCACCCTATTCCCCGGGACATCCTACGAGCAGTACTTC. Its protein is CASTLFPGTSYEQYF.

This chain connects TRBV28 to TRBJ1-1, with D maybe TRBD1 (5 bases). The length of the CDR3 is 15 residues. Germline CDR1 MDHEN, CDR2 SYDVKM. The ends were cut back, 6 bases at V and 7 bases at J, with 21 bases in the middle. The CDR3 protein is CASSPVFKGFVEAFF. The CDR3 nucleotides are TGTGCCAGCAGCCCGGTGTTCAAGGGGTTCGTTGAAGCTTTCTTT.

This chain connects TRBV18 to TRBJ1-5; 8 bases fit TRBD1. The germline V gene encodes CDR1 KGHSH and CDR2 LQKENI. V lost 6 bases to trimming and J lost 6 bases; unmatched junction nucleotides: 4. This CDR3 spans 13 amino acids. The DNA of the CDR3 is TGTGCCAGCTCCCAGGGGGCTACTCAGCCCCAGCATTTT. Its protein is CASSQGATQPQHF.

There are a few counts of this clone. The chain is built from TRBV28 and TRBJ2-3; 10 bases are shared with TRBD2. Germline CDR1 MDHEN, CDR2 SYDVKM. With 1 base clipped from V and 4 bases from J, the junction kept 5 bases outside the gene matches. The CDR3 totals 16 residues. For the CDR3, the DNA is TGTGCCAGCAGTTTATCTAGCGGGAGTGGAGCAGATACGCAGTATTTT. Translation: CASSLSSGSGADTQYF. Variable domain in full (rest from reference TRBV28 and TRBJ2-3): DVKVTQSSRYLVKRTGEKVFLECVQDMDHENMFWYRQDPGLGLRLIYFSYDVKMKEKGDIPEGYSVSREKKERFSLILESASTNQTSMYLCASSLSSGSGADTQYFGPGTRLTVL.

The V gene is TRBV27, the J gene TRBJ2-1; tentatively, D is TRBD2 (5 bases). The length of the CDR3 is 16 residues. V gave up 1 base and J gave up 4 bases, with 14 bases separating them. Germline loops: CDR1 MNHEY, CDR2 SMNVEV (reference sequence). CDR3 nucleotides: TGTGCCAGCAGTTTATACGCCCTCGGCGGGTACAATGAGCAGTTCTTC. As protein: CASSLYALGGYNEQFF.

CDR3 region: CASSIPMDRRTYSGANVLTF. CDR3 bases: TGTGCCAGTAGTATACCAATGGACAGGCGGACTTACTCTGGGGCCAACGTCCTGACTTTC. The rearrangement joins TRBV19 to TRBJ2-6; 7 positions agree with TRBD1. The length of the CDR3 is 20 residues. Trimming took 2 bases from V and 0 from J; bases not matched to a gene: 13. In germline, CDR1 is LNHDA, CDR2 SQIVND (reference sequence).

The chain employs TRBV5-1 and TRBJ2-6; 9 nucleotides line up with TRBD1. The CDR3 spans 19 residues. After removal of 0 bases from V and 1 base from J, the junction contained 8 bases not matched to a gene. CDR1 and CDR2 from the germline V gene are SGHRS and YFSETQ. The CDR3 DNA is TGCGCCAGCAGCTTGGCCGGGACAGGGCAAGGATCTGGGGCCAACGTCCTGACTTTC. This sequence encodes CASSLAGTGQGSGANVLTF.

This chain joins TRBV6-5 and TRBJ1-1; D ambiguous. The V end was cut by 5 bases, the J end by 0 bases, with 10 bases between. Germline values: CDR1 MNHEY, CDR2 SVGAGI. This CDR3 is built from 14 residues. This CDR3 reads CASSAGLMNTEAFF. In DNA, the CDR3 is TGTGCCAGCAGTGCGGGATTGATGAACACTGAAGCTTTCTTT.

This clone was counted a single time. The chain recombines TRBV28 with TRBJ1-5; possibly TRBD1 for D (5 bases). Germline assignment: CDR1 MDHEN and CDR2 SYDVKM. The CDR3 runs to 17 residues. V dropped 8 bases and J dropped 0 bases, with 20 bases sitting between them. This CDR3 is CASAKSQPRDSNQPQHF. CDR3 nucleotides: TGTGCCAGCGCGAAGTCCCAGCCCAGGGATAGCAATCAGCCCCAGCATTTT.

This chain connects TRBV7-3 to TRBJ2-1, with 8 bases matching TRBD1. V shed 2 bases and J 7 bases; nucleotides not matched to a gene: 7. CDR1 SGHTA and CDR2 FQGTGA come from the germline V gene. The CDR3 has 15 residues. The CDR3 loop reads CASSLDRGMGNEQFF. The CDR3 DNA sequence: TGTGCCAGCAGCTTAGACAGGGGAATGGGGAATGAGCAGTTCTTC.

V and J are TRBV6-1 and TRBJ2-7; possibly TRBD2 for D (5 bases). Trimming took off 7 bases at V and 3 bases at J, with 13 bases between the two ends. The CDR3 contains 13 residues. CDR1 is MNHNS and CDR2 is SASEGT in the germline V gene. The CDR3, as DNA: TGTGCCAGCATAAGGACTGCCTACTACGAGCAGTACTTC. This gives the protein CASIRTAYYEQYF.

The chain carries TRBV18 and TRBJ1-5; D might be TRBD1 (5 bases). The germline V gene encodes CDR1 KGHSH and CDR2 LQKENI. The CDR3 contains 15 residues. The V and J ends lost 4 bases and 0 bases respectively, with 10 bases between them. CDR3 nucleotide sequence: TGTGCCAGCTCACAGGGGAAGAATAGCAATCAGCCCCAGCATTTT. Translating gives CASSQGKNSNQPQHF.

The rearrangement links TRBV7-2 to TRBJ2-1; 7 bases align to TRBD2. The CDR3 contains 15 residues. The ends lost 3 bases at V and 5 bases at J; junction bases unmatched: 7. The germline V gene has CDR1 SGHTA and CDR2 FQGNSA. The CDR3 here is CASSLISGQNNEQFF. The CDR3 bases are TGTGCCAGCAGCTTGATTAGCGGGCAGAACAATGAGCAGTTCTTC.

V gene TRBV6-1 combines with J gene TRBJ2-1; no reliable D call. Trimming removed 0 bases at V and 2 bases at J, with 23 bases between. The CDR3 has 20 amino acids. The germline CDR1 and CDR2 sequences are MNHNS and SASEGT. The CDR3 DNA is TGTGCCAGCAGTGAAGCGGCAGCCTCTCGTGACTGGCATACCTACAATGAGCAGTTCTTC. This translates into CASSEAAASRDWHTYNEQFF.

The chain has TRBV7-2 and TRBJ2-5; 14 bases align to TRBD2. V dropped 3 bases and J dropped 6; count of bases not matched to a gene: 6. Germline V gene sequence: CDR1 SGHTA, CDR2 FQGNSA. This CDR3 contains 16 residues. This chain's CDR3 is CASSFAGTSGRKTQYF. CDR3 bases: TGTGCCAGCAGCTTCGCCGGGACTAGCGGGAGAAAGACCCAGTACTTC.

The CDR3 DNA is TGTGCCAGCAGCTTGATAGGGACACTGGATGAAAAACTGTTTTTT. As protein: CASSLIGTLDEKLFF. This chain uses TRBV7-2 with TRBJ1-4; D might be TRBD1 (6 bases). The germline V and J ends were trimmed by 3 bases and 6 bases, with 14 bases remaining between them. There are 15 residues in the CDR3. CDR1 and CDR2 (germline): SGHTA, FQGNSA. The full variable domain, in which reference TRBV7-2 and TRBJ1-4 provide the parts outside the CDR3, is GAGVSQSPSNKVTEKGKDVELRCDPISGHTALYWYRQSLGQGLEFLIYFQGNSAPDKSGLPSDRFSAERTGGSVSTLTIQRTQQEDSAVYLCASSLIGTLDEKLFFGSGTQLSVL.

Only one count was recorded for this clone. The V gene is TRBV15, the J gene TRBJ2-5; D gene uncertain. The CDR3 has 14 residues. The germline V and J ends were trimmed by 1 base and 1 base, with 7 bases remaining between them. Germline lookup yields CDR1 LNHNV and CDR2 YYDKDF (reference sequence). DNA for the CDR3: TGTGCCACCAGCAGAGGAAAAGCCCAAGAGACCCAGTACTTC. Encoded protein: CATSRGKAQETQYF.

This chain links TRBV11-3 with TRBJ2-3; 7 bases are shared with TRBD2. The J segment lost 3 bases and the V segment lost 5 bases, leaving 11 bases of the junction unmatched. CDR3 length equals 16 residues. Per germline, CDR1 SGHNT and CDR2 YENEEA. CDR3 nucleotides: TGTGCCAGCAGCCTAGGGACTACCCTTTCAACAGATACGCAGTATTTT. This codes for CASSLGTTLSTDTQYF. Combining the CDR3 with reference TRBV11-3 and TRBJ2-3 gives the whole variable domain EAGVVQSPRYKIIEKKQPVAFWCNPISGHNTLYWYLQNLGQGPELLIRYENEEAVDDSQLPKDRFSAERLKGVDSTLKIQPAELGDSAVYLCASSLGTTLSTDTQYFGPGTRLTVL.

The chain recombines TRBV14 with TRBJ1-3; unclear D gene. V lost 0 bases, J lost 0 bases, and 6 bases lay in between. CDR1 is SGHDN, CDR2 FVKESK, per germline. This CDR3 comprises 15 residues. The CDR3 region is CASSQELSSGNTIYF. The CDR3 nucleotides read TGTGCCAGCAGCCAAGAATTGAGCTCTGGAAACACCATATATTTT.

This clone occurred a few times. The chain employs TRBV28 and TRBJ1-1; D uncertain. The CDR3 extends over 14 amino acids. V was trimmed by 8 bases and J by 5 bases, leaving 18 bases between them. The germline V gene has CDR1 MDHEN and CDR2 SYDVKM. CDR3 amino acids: CASHENTKRTEAFF. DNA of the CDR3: TGTGCCAGCCACGAAAATACTAAGAGGACTGAAGCTTTCTTT.

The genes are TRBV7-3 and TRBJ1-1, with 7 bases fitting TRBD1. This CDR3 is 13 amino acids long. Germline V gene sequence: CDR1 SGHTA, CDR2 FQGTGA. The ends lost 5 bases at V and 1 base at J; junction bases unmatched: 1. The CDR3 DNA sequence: TGTGCCAGCAGCCGGACAGGGAACACTGAAGCTTTCTTT. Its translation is CASSRTGNTEAFF.

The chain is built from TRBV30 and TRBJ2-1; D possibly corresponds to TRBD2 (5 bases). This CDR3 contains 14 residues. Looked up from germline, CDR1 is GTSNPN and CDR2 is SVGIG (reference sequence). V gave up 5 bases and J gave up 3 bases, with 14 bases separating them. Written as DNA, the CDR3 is TGTGCCTGGTCCCCTGGGAGCGGCTACAATGAGCAGTTCTTC. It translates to CAWSPGSGYNEQFF.

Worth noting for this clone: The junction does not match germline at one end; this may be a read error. As DNA, the CDR3 is TGTGCCAGCAGTTCCCCCATATCAGGGTATGACTTC. This codes for CASSSPISGYDF. V usage is TRBV28 and J usage is TRBJ2-7, with TRBD1 as a possible D gene (5 bases). Germline CDR1 is MDHEN and CDR2 is SYDVKM. The length of the CDR3 is 12 residues.

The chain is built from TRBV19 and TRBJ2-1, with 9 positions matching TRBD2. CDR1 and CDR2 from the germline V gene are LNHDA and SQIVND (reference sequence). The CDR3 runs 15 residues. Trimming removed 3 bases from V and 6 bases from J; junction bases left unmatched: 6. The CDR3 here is CASSILAGDFNEQFF. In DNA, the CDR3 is TGTGCCAGTAGTATCTTAGCGGGGGATTTCAATGAGCAGTTCTTC.